This TCR beta chain was captured by sequencing in a study of cytomegalovirus exposure and HLA in healthy donors. The CDR3 consists of 14 residues. Germline V gene data show CDR1 as MNHEY and CDR2 as SVGAGI. The V end was cut by 6 bases, the J end by 2 bases, with 11 bases between. Amplification used 60 Vbeta primers and 13 Jbeta primers. Generated by immunoSEQ multiplex PCR, the TCRdb table keeps only in-frame clones and is missing some. The sample comprises about 160,000 clones, around 74% of which are singletons, and around 2.6% rests with the top ten. J is TRBJ1-5 and V is TRBV6-5; no reliable D call. Sequenced: PBMCs. This clonotype was sampled from a female donor in good health and CMV-seronegative. The CDR3 DNA follows: TGTGCCAGCAGGGCGGTTAGTGGCAATCAGCCCCAGCATTTT. Its translation: CASRAVSGNQPQHF.